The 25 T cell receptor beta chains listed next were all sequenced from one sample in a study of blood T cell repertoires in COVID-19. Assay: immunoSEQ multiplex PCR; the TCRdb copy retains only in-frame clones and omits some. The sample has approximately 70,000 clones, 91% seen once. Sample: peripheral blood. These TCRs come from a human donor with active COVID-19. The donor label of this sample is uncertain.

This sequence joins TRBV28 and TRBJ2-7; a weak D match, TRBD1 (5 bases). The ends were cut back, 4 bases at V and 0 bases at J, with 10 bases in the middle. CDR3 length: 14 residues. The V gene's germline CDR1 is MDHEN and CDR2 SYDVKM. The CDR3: CASSSAGFSYEQYF. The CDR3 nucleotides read TGTGCCAGCAGTTCCGCAGGGTTCTCCTACGAGCAGTACTTC.

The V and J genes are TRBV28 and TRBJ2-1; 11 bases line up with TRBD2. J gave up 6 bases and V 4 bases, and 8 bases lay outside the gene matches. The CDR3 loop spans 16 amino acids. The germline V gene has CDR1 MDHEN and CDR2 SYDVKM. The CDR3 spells CASSSLGLAGLNEQFF. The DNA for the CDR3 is TGTGCCAGCAGTTCACTTGGACTAGCGGGCCTCAATGAGCAGTTCTTC.

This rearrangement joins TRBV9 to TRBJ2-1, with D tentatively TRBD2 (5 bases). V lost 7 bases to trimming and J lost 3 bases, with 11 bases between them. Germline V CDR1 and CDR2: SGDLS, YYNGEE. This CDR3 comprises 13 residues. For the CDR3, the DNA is TGTGCCAGCTCCGCCGGGAACTACAATGAGCAGTTCTTC. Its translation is CASSAGNYNEQFF.

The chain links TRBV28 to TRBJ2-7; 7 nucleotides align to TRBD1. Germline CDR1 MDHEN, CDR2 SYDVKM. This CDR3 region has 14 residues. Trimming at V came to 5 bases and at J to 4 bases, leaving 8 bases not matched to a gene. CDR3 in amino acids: CASSTRQGRYEQYF. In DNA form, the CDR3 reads TGTGCCAGCAGTACCCGACAGGGCCGATACGAGCAGTACTTC. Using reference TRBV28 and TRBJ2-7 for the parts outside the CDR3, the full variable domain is DVKVTQSSRYLVKRTGEKVFLECVQDMDHENMFWYRQDPGLGLRLIYFSYDVKMKEKGDIPEGYSVSREKKERFSLILESASTNQTSMYLCASSTRQGRYEQYFGPGTRLTVT.

The CDR3: CASSYAGVGTDTQYF. The CDR3, as DNA: TGTGCCAGCAGTTACGCGGGAGTGGGCACAGATACGCAGTATTTT. V and J are TRBV6-5 and TRBJ2-3; 7 bases are a match to TRBD2. The CDR3 covers 15 residues. The V gene end was trimmed by 2 bases and the J gene end by 1 base; junction bases not matched to a gene: 3. Germline V gives CDR1 MNHEY, CDR2 SVGAGI.

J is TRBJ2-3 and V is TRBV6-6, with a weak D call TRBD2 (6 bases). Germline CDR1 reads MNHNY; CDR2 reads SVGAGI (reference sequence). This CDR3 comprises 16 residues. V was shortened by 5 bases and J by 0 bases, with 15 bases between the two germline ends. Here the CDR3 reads CASSRNSGASTDTQYF. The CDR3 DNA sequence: TGTGCCAGCAGTCGAAATAGCGGAGCTAGCACAGATACGCAGTATTTT.

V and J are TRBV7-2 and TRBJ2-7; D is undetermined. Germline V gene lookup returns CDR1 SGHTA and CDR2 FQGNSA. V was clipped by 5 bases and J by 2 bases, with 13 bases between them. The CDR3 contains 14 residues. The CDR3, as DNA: TGTGCCAGCAGCCAGGAACCAGTCCCCTACGAGCAGTACTTC. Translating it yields CASSQEPVPYEQYF. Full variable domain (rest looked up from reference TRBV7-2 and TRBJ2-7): GAGVSQSPSNKVTEKGKDVELRCDPISGHTALYWYRQSLGQGLEFLIYFQGNSAPDKSGLPSDRFSAERTGGSVSTLTIQRTQQEDSAVYLCASSQEPVPYEQYFGPGTRLTVT.

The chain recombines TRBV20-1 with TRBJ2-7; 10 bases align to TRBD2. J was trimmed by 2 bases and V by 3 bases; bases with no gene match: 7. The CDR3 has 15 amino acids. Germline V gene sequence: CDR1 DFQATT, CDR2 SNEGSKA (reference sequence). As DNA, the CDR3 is TGCAGTGCTAGTCGTGCTAGCGGGAGTACCTACGAGCAGTACTTC. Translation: CSASRASGSTYEQYF.

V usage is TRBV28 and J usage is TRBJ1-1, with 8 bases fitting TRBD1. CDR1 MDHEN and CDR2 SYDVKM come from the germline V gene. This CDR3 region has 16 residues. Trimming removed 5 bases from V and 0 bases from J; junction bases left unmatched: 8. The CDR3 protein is CASSPRQGIMNTEAFF. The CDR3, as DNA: TGTGCCAGCAGTCCCCGACAGGGGATTATGAACACTGAAGCTTTCTTT.

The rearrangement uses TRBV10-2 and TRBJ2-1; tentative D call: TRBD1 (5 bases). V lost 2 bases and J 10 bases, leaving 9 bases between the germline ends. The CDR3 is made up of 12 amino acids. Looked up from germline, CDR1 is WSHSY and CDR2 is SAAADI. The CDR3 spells CASSEGKGEQFF. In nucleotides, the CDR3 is TGCGCCAGCAGTGAGGGGAAGGGGGAGCAGTTCTTC.

In DNA form, the CDR3 reads TGTGCCATCAGTGAGTCTACAGGGAGATTGACCTACGAGCAGTACTTC. Translating gives CAISESTGRLTYEQYF. The chain joins TRBV10-3 to TRBJ2-7; tentatively, D is TRBD1 (6 bases). V gave up 0 bases and J gave up 2 bases, with 14 bases separating them. Germline values: CDR1 ENHRY, CDR2 SYGVKD. This CDR3 is built from 16 residues.

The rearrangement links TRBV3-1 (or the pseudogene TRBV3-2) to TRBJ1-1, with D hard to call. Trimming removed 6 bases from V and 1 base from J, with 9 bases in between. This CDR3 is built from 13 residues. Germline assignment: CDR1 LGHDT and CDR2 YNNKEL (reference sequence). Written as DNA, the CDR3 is TGTGCCAGCAGGGTAACAGAGAACACTGAAGCTTTCTTT. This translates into CASRVTENTEAFF.

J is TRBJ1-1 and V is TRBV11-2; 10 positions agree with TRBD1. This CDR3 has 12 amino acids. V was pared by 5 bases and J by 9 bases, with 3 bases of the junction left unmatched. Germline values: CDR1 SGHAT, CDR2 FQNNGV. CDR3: CASSVDRGQAFF. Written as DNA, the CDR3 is TGTGCCAGCAGCGTCGACAGGGGGCAAGCTTTCTTT.

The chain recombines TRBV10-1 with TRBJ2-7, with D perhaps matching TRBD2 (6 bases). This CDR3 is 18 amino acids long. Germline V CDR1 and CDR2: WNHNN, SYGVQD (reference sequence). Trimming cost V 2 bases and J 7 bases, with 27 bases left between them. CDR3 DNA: TGCGCCAGCAGTGAGACGGGAGCGGGCATTGACAAGGCGGGGGAGCAGTACTTC. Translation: CASSETGAGIDKAGEQYF.

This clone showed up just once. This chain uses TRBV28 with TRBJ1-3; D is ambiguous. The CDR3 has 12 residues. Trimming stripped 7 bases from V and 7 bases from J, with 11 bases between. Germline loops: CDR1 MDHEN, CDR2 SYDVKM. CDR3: CASKSVENTIYF. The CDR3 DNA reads TGTGCCAGCAAGTCCGTAGAGAACACCATATATTTT.

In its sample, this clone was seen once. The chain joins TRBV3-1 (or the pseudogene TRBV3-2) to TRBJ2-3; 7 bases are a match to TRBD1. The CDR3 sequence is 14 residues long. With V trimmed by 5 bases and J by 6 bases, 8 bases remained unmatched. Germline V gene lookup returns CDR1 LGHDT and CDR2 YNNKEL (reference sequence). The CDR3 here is CASSTGQRADTQYF. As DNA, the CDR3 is TGTGCCAGCAGCACGGGACAGCGAGCGGATACGCAGTATTTT.

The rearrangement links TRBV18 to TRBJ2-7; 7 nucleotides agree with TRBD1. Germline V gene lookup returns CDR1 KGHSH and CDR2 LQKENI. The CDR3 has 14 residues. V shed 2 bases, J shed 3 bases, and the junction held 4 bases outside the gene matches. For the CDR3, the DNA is TGTGCCAGCTCACCAGGACAGGTCTTCTACGAGCAGTACTTC. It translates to CASSPGQVFYEQYF.

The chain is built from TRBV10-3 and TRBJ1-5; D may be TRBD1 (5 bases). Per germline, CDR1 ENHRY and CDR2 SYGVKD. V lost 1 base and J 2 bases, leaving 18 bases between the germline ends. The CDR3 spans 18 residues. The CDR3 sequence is CAISELAGGGYGNQPQHF. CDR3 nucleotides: TGTGCCATCAGTGAGTTGGCCGGTGGGGGGTACGGCAATCAGCCCCAGCATTTT.

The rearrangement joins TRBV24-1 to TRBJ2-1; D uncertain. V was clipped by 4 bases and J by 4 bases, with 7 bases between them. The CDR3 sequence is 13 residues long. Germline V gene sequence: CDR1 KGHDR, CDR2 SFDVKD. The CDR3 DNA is TGTGCCACCAGTGACGGCGGATACAATGAGCAGTTCTTC. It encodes CATSDGGYNEQFF.

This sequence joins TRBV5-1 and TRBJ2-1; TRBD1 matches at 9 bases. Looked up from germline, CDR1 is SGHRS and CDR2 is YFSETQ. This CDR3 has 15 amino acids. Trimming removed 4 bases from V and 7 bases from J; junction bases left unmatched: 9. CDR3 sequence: CASSPRTGVGNEQFF. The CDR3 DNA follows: TGCGCCAGCAGCCCCCGGACAGGGGTGGGGAATGAGCAGTTCTTC.

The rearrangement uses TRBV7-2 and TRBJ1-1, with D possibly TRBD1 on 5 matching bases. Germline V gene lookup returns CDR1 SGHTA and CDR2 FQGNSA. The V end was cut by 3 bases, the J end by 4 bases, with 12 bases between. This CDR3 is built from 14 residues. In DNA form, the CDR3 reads TGTGCCAGCAGCTTCCAGGGCGGGGGCACTGAAGCTTTCTTT. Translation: CASSFQGGGTEAFF.

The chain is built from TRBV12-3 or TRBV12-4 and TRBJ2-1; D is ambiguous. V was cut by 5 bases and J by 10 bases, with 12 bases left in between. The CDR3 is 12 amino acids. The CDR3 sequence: CASSPQVTEQFF. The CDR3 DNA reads TGTGCCAGCAGTCCCCAGGTAACGGAGCAGTTCTTC.

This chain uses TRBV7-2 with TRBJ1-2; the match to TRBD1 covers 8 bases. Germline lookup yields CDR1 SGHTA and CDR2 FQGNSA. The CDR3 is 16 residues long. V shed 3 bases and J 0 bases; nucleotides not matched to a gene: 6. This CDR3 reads CASSLFTGGANYGYTF. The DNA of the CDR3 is TGTGCCAGCAGCTTGTTCACAGGGGGAGCTAACTATGGCTACACCTTC.

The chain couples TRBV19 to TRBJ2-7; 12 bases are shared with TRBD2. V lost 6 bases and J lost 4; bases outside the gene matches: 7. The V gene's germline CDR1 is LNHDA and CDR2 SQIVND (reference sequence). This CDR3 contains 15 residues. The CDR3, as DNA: TGTGCCAGTAGGAAGACTAGCGGGAGTACGTACGAGCAGTACTTC. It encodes CASRKTSGSTYEQYF.

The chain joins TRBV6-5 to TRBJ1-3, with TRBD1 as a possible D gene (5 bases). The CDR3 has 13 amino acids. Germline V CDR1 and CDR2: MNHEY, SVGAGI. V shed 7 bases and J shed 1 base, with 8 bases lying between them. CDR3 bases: TGTGCCAGCAACAGGATTTCTGGAAACACCATATATTTT. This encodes CASNRISGNTIYF.